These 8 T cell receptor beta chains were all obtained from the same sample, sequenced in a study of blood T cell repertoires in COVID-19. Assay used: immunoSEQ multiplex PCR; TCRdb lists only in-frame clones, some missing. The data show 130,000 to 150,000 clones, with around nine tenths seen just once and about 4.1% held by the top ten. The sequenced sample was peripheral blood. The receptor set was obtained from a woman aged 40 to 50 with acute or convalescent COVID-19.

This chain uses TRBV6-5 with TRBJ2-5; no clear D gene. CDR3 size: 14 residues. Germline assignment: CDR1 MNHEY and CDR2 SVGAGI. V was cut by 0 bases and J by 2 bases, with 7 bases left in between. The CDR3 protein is CASSYSNSQETQYF. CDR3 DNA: TGTGCCAGCAGTTACTCTAACTCGCAAGAGACCCAGTACTTC.

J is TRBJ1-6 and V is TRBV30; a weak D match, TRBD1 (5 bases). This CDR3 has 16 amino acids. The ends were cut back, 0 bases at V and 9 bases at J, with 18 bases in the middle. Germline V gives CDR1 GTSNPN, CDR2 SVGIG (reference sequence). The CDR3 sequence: CAWSVPSFRRGSPLHF. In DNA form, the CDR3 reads TGTGCCTGGAGTGTACCCTCGTTCAGGAGGGGTTCACCCCTCCACTTT. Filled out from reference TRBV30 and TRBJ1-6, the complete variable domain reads SQTIHQWPATLVQPVGSPLSLECTVEGTSNPNLYWYRQAAGRGLQLLFYSVGIGQISSEVPQNLSASRPQDRQFILSSKKLLLSDSGFYLCAWSVPSFRRGSPLHFGNGTRLTVT.

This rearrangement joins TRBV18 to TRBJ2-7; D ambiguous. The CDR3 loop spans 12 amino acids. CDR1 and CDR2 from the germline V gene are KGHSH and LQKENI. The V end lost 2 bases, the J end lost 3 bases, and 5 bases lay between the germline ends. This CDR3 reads CASSPYNYEQYF. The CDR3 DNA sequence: TGTGCCAGCTCACCATACAACTACGAGCAGTACTTC. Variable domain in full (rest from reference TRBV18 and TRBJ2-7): NAGVMQNPRHLVRRRGQEARLRCSPMKGHSHVYWYRQLPEEGLKFMVYLQKENIIDESGMPKERFSAEFPKEGPSILRIQQVVRGDSAAYFCASSPYNYEQYFGPGTRLTVT.

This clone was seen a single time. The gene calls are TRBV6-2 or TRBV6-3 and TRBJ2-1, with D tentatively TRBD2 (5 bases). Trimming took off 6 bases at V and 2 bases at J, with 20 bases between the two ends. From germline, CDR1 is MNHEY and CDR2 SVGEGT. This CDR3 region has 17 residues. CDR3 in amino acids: CASSKAPGNFPYNEQFF. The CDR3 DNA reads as TGTGCCAGCAGCAAGGCTCCCGGGAATTTCCCCTACAATGAGCAGTTCTTC.

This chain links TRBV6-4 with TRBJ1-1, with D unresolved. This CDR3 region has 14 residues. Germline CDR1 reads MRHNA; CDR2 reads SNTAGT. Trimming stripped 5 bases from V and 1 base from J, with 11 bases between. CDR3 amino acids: CASSLSPGNTEAFF. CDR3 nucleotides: TGTGCCAGCAGTCTCTCCCCGGGGAACACTGAAGCTTTCTTT.

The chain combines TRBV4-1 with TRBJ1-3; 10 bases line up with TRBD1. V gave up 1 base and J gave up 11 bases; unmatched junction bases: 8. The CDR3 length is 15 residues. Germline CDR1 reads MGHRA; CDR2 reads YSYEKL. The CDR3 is CASSQAGTGAGPIYF. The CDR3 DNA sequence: TGCGCCAGCAGCCAAGCCGGGACAGGGGCTGGCCCCATATATTTT.

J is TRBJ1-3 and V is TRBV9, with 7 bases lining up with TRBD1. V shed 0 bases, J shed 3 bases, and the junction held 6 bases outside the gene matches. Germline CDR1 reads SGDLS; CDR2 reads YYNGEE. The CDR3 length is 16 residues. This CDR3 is CASSVGAGGGGNTIYF. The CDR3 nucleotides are TGTGCCAGCAGCGTAGGGGCAGGGGGTGGTGGAAACACCATATATTTT.

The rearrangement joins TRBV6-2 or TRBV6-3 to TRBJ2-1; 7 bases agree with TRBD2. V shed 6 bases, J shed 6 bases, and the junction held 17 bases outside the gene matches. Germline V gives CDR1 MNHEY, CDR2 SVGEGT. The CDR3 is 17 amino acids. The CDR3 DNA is TGTGCCAGCAGCCCAGGGAGGGGCTCGGGCTGGGGCAATGAGCAGTTCTTC. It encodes CASSPGRGSGWGNEQFF.